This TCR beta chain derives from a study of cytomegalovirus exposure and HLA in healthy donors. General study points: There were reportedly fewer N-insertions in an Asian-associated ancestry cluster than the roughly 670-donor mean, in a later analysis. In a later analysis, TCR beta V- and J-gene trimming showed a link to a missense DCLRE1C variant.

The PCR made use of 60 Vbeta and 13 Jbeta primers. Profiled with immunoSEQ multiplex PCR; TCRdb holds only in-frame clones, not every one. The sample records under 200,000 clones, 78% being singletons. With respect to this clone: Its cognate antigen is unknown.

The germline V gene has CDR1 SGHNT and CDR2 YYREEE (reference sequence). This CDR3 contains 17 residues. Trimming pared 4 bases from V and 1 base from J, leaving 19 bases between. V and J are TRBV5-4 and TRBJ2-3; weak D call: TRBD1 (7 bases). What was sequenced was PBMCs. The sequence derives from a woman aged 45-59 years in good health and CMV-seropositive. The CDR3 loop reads CASSPTWQGGGTDTQYF. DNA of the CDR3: TGTGCCAGCAGCCCTACGTGGCAGGGGGGAGGCACAGATACGCAGTATTTT.